This TCR beta chain is drawn from a study of OX40 agonist ivuxolimab in advanced cancers. Only in-frame clones appear in the TCRdb table, and some are missing; sequencing was by immunoSEQ multiplex PCR. This table holds nearly 50,000 clones, 80% to 90% found once. This clone was recorded only once. The antigen is undetermined. Study outcomes and limitations: Certain nonresponders additionally had low normalized T-cell clonal expansion.

Germline V gives CDR1 MGHRA, CDR2 YSYEKL. CDR3 size: 14 residues. Trimming removed 8 bases from V and 9 bases from J; junction bases left unmatched: 7. The clonotype comes from an adult with an advanced solid tumor such as melanoma, head and neck, liver or kidney cancer. The gene calls are TRBV4-1 and TRBJ2-1; TRBD2 matches at 13 bases. Material: CD4+ or CD8+ T cells sorted from blood, obtained in a trial of the OX40 agonist ivuxolimab. The CDR3 sequence is CASVGLAGDGEQFF. CDR3 sequence (DNA): TGCGCCAGCGTTGGACTAGCGGGAGACGGTGAGCAGTTCTTC.